This TCR beta chain was documented in a study of molecular identifiers for immune sequencing clone quantification. From germline, CDR1 is SEHNR and CDR2 FQNEAQ (reference sequence). The ends lost 5 bases at V and 6 bases at J; junction bases unmatched: 11. The CDR3 runs to 15 residues. Findings of the study overall: Whereas naive cells kept under 1% of molecules in clones above 20 RNA copies, such clones held over 99% in effectors.

MiXCR, applied by TCRdb to the PCR reads, yields one record per CDR3 protein. In the table there are fewer than 350,000 distinct CDR3 sequences, roughly a quarter of which are singletons. At least ten counts were recorded for this clonotype. What it binds is not known. What was sequenced was naive CD8+ T cells from blood, with Jurkat cell RNA spiked in. The subset here: FACS-sorted CD8+CD4-CCR7+CD45RA+ naive T cells. The chain joins TRBV7-9 to TRBJ1-1; 8 bases are shared with TRBD1. This clonotype was obtained from a human donor in good health. Some libraries in this study had Jurkat cell RNA spiked in. The CDR3 bases are TGTGCCAGCAGCCCACGGACAGGGAGGCTGGCTGAAGCTTTCTTT. Translated, it gives CASSPRTGRLAEAFF.